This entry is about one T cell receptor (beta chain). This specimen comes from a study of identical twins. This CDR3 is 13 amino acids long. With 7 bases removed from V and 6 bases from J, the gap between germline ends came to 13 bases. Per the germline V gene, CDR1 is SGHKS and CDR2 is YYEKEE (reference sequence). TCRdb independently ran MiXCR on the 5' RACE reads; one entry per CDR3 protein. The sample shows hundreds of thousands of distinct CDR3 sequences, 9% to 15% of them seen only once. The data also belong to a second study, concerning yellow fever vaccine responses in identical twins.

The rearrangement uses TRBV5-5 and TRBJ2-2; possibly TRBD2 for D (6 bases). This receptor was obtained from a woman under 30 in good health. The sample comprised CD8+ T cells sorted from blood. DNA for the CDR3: TGTGCCAGCCTAGCTGGGGAGGCCGGGGAGCTGTTTTTT. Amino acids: CASLAGEAGELFF.